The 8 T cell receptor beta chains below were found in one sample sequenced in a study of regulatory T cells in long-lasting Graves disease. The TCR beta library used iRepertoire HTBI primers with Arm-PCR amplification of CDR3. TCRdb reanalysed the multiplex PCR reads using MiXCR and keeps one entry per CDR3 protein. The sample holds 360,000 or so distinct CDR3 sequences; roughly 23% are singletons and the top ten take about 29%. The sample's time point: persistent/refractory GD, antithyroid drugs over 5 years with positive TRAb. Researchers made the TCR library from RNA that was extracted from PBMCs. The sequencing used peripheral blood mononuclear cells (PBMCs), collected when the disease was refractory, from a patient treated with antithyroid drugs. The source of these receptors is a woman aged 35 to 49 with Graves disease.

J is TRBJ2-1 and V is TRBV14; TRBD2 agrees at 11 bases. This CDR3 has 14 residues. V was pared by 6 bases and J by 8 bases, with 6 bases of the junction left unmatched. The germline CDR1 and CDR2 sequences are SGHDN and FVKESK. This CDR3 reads CASSPSGRSHEQFF. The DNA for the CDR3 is TGTGCCAGCAGTCCTAGCGGGAGGTCCCATGAGCAGTTCTTC. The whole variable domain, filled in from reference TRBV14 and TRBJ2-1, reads EAGVTQFPSHSVIEKGQTVTLRCDPISGHDNLYWYRRVMGKEIKFLLHFVKESKQDESGMPNNRFLAERTGGTYSTLKVQPAELEDSGVYFCASSPSGRSHEQFFGPGTRLTVL.

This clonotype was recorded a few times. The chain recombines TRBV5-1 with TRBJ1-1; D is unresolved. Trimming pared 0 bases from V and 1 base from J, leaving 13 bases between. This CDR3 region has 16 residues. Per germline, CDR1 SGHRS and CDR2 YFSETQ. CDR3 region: CASSLVYGVTNTEAFF. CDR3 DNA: TGCGCCAGCAGCTTGGTATACGGGGTTACGAACACTGAAGCTTTCTTT.

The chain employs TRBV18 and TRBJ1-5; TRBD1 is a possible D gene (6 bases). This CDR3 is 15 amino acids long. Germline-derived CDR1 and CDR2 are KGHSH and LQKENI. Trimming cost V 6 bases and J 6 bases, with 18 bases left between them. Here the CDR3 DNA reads TGTGCCAGCTCCCAGCTACAGGGTTCTAGTCAGCCCCAGCATTTT. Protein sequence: CASSQLQGSSQPQHF.

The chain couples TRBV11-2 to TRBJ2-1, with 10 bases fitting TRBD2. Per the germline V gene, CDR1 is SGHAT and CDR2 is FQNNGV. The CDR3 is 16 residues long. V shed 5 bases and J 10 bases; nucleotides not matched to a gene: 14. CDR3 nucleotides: TGTGCCAGCAGCCCCGCTAGCGGGAGAGACGCGTGGGAGCAGTTCTTC. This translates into CASSPASGRDAWEQFF.

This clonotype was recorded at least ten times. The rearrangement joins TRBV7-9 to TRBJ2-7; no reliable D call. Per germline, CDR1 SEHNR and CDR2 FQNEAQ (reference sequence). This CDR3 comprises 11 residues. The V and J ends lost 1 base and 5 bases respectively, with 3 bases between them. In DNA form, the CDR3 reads TGTGCCAGCAGCTTAGTCCACGAGCAGTACTTC. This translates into CASSLVHEQYF.

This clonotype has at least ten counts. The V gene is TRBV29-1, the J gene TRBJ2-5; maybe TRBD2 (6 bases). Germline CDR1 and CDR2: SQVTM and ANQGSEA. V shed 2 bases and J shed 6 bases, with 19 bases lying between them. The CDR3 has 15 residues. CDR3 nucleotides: TGCAGCGTTGAATACCCGTCGTGGACTACGAAGACCCAGTACTTC. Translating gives CSVEYPSWTTKTQYF.

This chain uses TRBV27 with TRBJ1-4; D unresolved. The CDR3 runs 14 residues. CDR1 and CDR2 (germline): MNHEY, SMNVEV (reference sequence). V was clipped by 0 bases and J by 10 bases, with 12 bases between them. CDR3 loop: CASSLSSGWGKLFF. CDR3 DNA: TGTGCCAGCAGTTTATCCTCCGGGTGGGGAAAACTGTTTTTT.

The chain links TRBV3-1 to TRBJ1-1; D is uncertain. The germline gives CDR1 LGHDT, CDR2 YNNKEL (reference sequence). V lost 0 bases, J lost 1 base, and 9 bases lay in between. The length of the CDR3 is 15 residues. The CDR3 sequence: CASSQESMANTEAFF. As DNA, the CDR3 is TGTGCCAGCAGCCAAGAAAGTATGGCGAACACTGAAGCTTTCTTT.